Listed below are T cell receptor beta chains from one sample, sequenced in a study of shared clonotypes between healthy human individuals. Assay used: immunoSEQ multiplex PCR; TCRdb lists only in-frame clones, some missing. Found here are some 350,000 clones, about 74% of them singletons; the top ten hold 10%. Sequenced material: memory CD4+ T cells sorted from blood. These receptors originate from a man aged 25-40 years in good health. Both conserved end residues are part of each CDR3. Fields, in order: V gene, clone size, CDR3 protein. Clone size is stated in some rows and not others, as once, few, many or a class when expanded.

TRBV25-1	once	CASSEPGTQETQYF
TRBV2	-	CASSERTENQPQHF
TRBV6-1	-	CASSVGQRNEQFF
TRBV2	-	CASSERGPSGRRTAYEQYF
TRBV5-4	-	CASSLGIDTEAFF
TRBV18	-	CASSPPSRDYEQYF
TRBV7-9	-	CASSQSASYEQYF
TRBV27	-	CASSRPGRLNADTQYF
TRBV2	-	CASSEALSTNIQYF
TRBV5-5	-	CASSQGQGEVAYNEQFF